The 25 T cell receptor beta chains reported below all come from one sample, sequenced in a study of blood T cell repertoires in COVID-19. The table came from immunoSEQ multiplex PCR; TCRdb's copy has only in-frame clones and leaves some out. The table lists 25,000 to 35,000 clones, 85% of them singletons. The sequenced sample consisted of peripheral blood. The receptors here all came from a human donor in a cohort sampled during active COVID-19.

V usage is TRBV6-5 and J usage is TRBJ1-1; D might be TRBD1 (5 bases). The CDR3 contains 13 residues. Germline loops: CDR1 MNHEY, CDR2 SVGAGI. V was pared by 2 bases and J by 8 bases, with 12 bases between. In DNA, the CDR3 is TGTGCCAGCAGTTACGGAGACAGTGCAGAAGCTTTCTTT. This gives the protein CASSYGDSAEAFF.

This rearrangement joins TRBV5-6 to TRBJ1-1, with D possibly matching TRBD1 (6 bases). The CDR3 loop spans 15 amino acids. V shed 2 bases and J shed 11 bases, with 22 bases lying between them. From germline, CDR1 is SGHDT and CDR2 YYEEEE. CDR3 in amino acids: CASSLRRWAGAGAFF. In nucleotides, the CDR3 is TGTGCCAGCAGCTTAAGGAGGTGGGCAGGGGCTGGGGCTTTCTTT.

V gene TRBV5-6 combines with J gene TRBJ1-6; possible D gene TRBD1, 6 bases. The CDR3 totals 13 residues. Trimming cost V 0 bases and J 14 bases, with 12 bases left between them. CDR1 SGHDT and CDR2 YYEEEE come from the germline V gene. Here the CDR3 reads CASSLAGGGTLHF. The CDR3 nucleotides read TGTGCCAGCAGCTTGGCCGGTGGGGGCACCCTCCACTTT.

This rearrangement joins TRBV5-6 to TRBJ1-1; tentative D call: TRBD1 (5 bases). The germline gives CDR1 SGHDT, CDR2 YYEEEE. The CDR3 extends over 15 amino acids. Trimming stripped 5 bases from V and 0 bases from J, with 14 bases between. As DNA, the CDR3 is TGTGCCAGCAGGGGGGGTTGGACGGTGAACACTGAAGCTTTCTTT. The encoded protein is CASRGGWTVNTEAFF.

V usage is TRBV29-1 and J usage is TRBJ2-4; a possible D gene is TRBD2 (7 bases). Looked up from germline, CDR1 is SQVTM and CDR2 is ANQGSEA. The CDR3 extends over 13 amino acids. The germline V and J ends were trimmed by 7 bases and 4 bases, with 14 bases remaining between them. This CDR3 reads CSAGGLGKNIQYF. The CDR3 bases are TGCAGCGCCGGGGGGCTCGGTAAAAACATTCAGTACTTC.

This chain joins TRBV29-1 and TRBJ2-5, with 7 bases that match TRBD2. Per germline, CDR1 SQVTM and CDR2 ANQGSEA. J gave up 0 bases and V 1 base, and 8 bases lay outside the gene matches. This CDR3 contains 16 residues. CDR3: CSVEGGLAVNQETQYF. CDR3 bases: TGCAGCGTTGAAGGCGGGCTAGCGGTGAACCAAGAGACCCAGTACTTC.

CDR3 DNA: TGTGCCAGCAGTTTCACAGGGGAGAGTGGGGCCAACGTCCTGACTTTC. It translates to CASSFTGESGANVLTF. The chain employs TRBV5-4 and TRBJ2-6; 7 positions match TRBD1. The CDR3 has 16 amino acids. J gave up 3 bases and V 5 bases, and 8 bases lay outside the gene matches. Germline V gene lookup returns CDR1 SGHNT and CDR2 YYREEE (reference sequence).

This clone appeared a single time. The J gene is TRBJ1-5, the V gene TRBV7-2, with D maybe TRBD1 (6 bases). Per germline, CDR1 SGHTA and CDR2 FQGNSA. The V gene lost 6 bases and the J gene lost 0 bases, with 12 bases spanning the gap. The CDR3 is 15 residues long. The CDR3 loop reads CASSSQGLSNQPQHF. Here the CDR3 DNA reads TGTGCCAGCAGTTCACAGGGTCTTAGCAATCAGCCCCAGCATTTT.

The V and J genes are TRBV18 and TRBJ2-1; D possibly corresponds to TRBD2 (5 bases). The germline V gene encodes CDR1 KGHSH and CDR2 LQKENI. Between the trimmed V and J ends, which lost 3 bases and 7 bases, there was a span of 22 bases. This CDR3 is built from 17 residues. This CDR3 reads CASSPGRGFDAVNEQFF. The CDR3 coding sequence is TGTGCCAGCTCACCCGGGCGAGGGTTTGACGCAGTTAATGAGCAGTTCTTC.

The rearrangement joins TRBV5-1 to TRBJ1-5; 7 positions agree with TRBD1. Germline CDR1 SGHRS, CDR2 YFSETQ. Trimming at V came to 2 bases and at J to 2 bases, leaving 4 bases not matched to a gene. The CDR3 is 15 amino acids. The CDR3 sequence is CASSLSTGGNQPQHF. Written as DNA, the CDR3 is TGCGCCAGCAGCTTAAGCACAGGGGGCAATCAGCCCCAGCATTTT.

V usage is TRBV6-2 or TRBV6-3 and J usage is TRBJ1-5, with no clear D. V was pared by 5 bases and J by 1 base, with 9 bases between. Germline V lookup: CDR1 MNHEY, CDR2 SVGEGT. The CDR3 totals 14 residues. Here the CDR3 reads CASSPRVSNQPQHF. The CDR3 region has the DNA TGTGCCAGCAGTCCGCGAGTGAGCAATCAGCCCCAGCATTTT.

This chain connects TRBV4-3 to TRBJ2-1; 7 bases align to TRBD1. Germline CDR1 and CDR2: LGHNA and YSLEER. The CDR3 runs to 17 residues. V shed 4 bases, J shed 0 bases, and the junction held 9 bases outside the gene matches. CDR3 loop: CASSLRGTANSYNEQFF. Here the CDR3 DNA reads TGCGCCAGCAGCCTAAGAGGGACAGCTAACTCCTACAATGAGCAGTTCTTC.

The CDR3 reads CASFRGSKNTIYF. CDR3 nucleotides: TGTGCCAGCTTCAGGGGAAGCAAAAACACCATATATTTT. The gene calls are TRBV27 and TRBJ1-3; tentatively, D is TRBD1 (6 bases). Germline CDR1 reads MNHEY; CDR2 reads SMNVEV (reference sequence). The CDR3 has 13 amino acids. V lost 8 bases to trimming and J lost 6 bases, with 14 bases between them.

As regards this clone: This same CDR3 is encoded by further DNA sequences in the sample. The gene calls are TRBV6-5 and TRBJ1-1; possible D gene TRBD1, 5 bases. From germline, CDR1 is MNHEY and CDR2 SVGAGI. Trimming took off 6 bases at V and 4 bases at J, with 18 bases between the two ends. CDR3 length equals 15 residues. The CDR3 sequence is CASSYTASGGTEAFF. The CDR3 coding sequence is TGTGCCAGCAGCTACACCGCCAGCGGGGGCACTGAAGCTTTCTTT.

V usage is TRBV12-5 and J usage is TRBJ2-2; 8 bases line up with TRBD2. After removal of 11 bases from V and 6 bases from J, the junction contained 11 bases not matched to a gene. Looked up from germline, CDR1 is LGHNT and CDR2 is FRNRAP. This CDR3 spans 14 amino acids. The CDR3 spells CASAGEVLAGELFF. The DNA for the CDR3 is TGTGCTTCAGCGGGGGAGGTTTTAGCCGGGGAGCTGTTTTTT.

Comment on this clone: A far larger clone is one nucleotide away, so this likely arose from a read error. The V and J genes are TRBV6-2 or TRBV6-3 and TRBJ2-3; unclear D gene. Germline-derived CDR1 and CDR2 are MNHEY and SVGEGT. The CDR3 totals 13 residues. CDR3: CASSSTDTDTLYF. The CDR3 coding sequence is TGTGCCAGCAGTTCCACAGACACAGATACGCTGTATTTT.

The CDR3 loop is CASSHGLSGTAGYEQYF. For the CDR3, the DNA is TGTGCCAGCAGCCACGGCCTATCCGGGACAGCAGGCTACGAGCAGTACTTC. V usage is TRBV3-1 (or the pseudogene TRBV3-2) and J usage is TRBJ2-7; 7 nucleotides agree with TRBD1. The CDR3 covers 17 residues. V lost 3 bases and J lost 3; bases outside the gene matches: 14. Germline V CDR1 and CDR2: LGHDT, YNNKEL (reference sequence).

The V gene is TRBV4-3, the J gene TRBJ1-2, with 7 bases identical to TRBD1. The length of the CDR3 is 16 residues. Germline values: CDR1 LGHNA, CDR2 YSLEER. Unmatched junction bases numbered 8, after V lost 0 bases and J lost 4 bases. CDR3 DNA sequence: TGCGCCAGCAGCCAAGATTGGGCAGGGGGTGGCTATGGCTACACCTTC. Translation gives CASSQDWAGGGYGYTF.

The V gene is TRBV7-2, the J gene TRBJ1-5, with 8 nucleotides matching TRBD1. CDR3 size: 14 residues. With V trimmed by 4 bases and J by 2 bases, 1 base remained unmatched. Looked up from germline, CDR1 is SGHTA and CDR2 is FQGNSA. The CDR3 region has the DNA TGTGCCAGCAGCTCGACAGGGGGCAATCAGCCCCAGCATTTT. Translated, it gives CASSSTGGNQPQHF.

The J gene is TRBJ1-2, the V gene TRBV12-3 or TRBV12-4; D gene uncertain. Trimming shortened V by 6 bases and J by 4 bases, and 12 bases separated the two germline ends. The CDR3 contains 13 residues. DNA for the CDR3: TGTGCCAGCAGCCACTCAGGTTCCTATGGCTACACCTTC. Translation: CASSHSGSYGYTF.

V gene TRBV3-1 (or the pseudogene TRBV3-2) combines with J gene TRBJ2-3, with TRBD2 identical over 10 bases. Trimming cost V 1 base and J 4 bases; bases outside gene matches: 5. Germline V gene sequence: CDR1 LGHDT, CDR2 YNNKEL (reference sequence). The CDR3 length is 16 residues. CDR3: CASSQVISGGPDTQYF. Here the CDR3 DNA reads TGTGCCAGCAGCCAAGTCATTAGCGGGGGGCCAGATACGCAGTATTTT.

The V gene is TRBV5-5, the J gene TRBJ2-1; TRBD2 aligns across 8 bases. This CDR3 is 15 amino acids long. V dropped 2 bases and J dropped 0; count of bases not matched to a gene: 1. Germline CDR1 is SGHKS and CDR2 is YYEKEE (reference sequence). CDR3 sequence: CASSFSGASYNEQFF. The CDR3 bases are TGTGCCAGCAGCTTTAGCGGGGCCTCCTACAATGAGCAGTTCTTC.

J is TRBJ2-5 and V is TRBV24-1; D is possibly TRBD1 (5 bases). Germline V CDR1 and CDR2: KGHDR, SFDVKD. The CDR3 covers 15 residues. V shed 9 bases and J shed 5 bases, with 21 bases lying between them. The DNA of the CDR3 is TGTGCCACCTCTAACCCCAGGGCAGATAGGGAGACCCAGTACTTC. It specifies CATSNPRADRETQYF.

This sequence joins TRBV5-5 and TRBJ1-3; TRBD1 is a possible D gene (6 bases). Germline values: CDR1 SGHKS, CDR2 YYEKEE (reference sequence). V lost 3 bases to trimming and J lost 0 bases, with 16 bases between them. This CDR3 spans 17 amino acids. The CDR3 here is CASSSRAGTYSGNTIYF. DNA of the CDR3: TGTGCCAGCAGCTCTCGGGCAGGGACATACTCTGGAAACACCATATATTTT. Full variable domain (remainder filled in from reference TRBV5-5 and TRBJ1-3): DAGVTQSPTHLIKTRGQQVTLRCSPISGHKSVSWYQQVLGQGPQFIFQYYEKEERGRGNFPDRFSARQFPNYSSELNVNALLLGDSALYLCASSSRAGTYSGNTIYFGEGSWLTVV.

The V gene is TRBV11-3, the J gene TRBJ2-1; D remains ambiguous. This CDR3 spans 11 amino acids. Per the germline V gene, CDR1 is SGHNT and CDR2 is YENEEA. V lost 5 bases, J lost 9 bases, and 8 bases lay in between. The CDR3 DNA sequence: TGTGCCAGCAGCCAGGCCCGTGAGCAGTTCTTC. It codes for CASSQAREQFF.